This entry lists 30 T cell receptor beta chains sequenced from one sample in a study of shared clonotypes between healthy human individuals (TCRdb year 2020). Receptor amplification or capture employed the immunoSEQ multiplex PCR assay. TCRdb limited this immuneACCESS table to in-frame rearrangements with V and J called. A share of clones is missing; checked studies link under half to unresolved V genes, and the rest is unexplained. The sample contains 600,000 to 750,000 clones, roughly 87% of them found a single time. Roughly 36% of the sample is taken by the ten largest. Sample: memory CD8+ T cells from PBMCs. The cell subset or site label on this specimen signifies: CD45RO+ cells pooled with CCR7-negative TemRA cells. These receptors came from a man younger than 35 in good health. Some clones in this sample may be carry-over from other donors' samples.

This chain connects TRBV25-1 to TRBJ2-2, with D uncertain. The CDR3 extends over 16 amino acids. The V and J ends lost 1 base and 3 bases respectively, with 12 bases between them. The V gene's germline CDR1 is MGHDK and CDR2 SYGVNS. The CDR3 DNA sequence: TGTGCCAGCAGTGAATCGGAACATGCTTACACCGGGGAGCTGTTTTTT. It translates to CASSESEHAYTGELFF.

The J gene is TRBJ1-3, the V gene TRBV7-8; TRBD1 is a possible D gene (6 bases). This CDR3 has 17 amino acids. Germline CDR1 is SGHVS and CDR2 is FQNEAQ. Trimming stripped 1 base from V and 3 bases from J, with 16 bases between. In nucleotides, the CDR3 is TGTGCCAGCAGCTTAGAGATGGCAGGGACATATGGAAACACCATATATTTT. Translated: CASSLEMAGTYGNTIYF.

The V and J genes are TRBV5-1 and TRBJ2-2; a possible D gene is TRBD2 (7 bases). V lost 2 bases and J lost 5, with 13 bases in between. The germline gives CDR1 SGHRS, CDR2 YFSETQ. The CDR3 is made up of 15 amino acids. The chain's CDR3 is CASSFGGGKTGELFF. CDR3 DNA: TGCGCCAGCAGCTTTGGCGGGGGCAAAACCGGGGAGCTGTTTTTT.

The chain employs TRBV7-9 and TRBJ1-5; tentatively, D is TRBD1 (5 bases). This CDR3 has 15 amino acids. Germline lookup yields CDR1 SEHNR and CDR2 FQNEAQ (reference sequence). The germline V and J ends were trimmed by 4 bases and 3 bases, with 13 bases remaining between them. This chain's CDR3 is CASSSGDGLNQPQHF. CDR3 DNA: TGTGCCAGCAGCTCCGGGGACGGCCTCAATCAGCCCCAGCATTTT.

The CDR3: CASSPPPGLPYEQYF. The CDR3, as DNA: TGTGCCAGCAGCCCGCCCCCGGGACTCCCCTACGAGCAGTACTTC. This chain uses TRBV7-9 with TRBJ2-7, with a weak D call TRBD2 (6 bases). The CDR3 contains 15 residues. V shed 5 bases and J shed 2 bases, with 16 bases lying between them. Per germline, CDR1 SEHNR and CDR2 FQNEAQ (reference sequence).

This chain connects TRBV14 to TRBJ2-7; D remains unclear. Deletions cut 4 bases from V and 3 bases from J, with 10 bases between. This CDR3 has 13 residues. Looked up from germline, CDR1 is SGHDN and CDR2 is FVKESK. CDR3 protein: CASSPRVGYEQYF. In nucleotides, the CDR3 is TGTGCCAGCAGCCCAAGAGTTGGCTACGAGCAGTACTTC.

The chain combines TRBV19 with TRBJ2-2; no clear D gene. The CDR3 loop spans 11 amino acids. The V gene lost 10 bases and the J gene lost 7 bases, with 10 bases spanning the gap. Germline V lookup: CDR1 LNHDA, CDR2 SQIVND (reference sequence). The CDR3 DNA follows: TGTGCCATTGGTGGGGACGGGGAGCTGTTTTTT. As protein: CAIGGDGELFF.

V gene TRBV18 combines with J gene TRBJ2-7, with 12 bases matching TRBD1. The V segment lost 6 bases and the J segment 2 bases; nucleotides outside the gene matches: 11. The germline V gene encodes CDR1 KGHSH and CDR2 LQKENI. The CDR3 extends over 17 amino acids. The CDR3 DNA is TGTGCCAGCTCGTCCGGGACAGGGGGCGAGGCAACCTACGAGCAGTACTTC. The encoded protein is CASSSGTGGEATYEQYF.

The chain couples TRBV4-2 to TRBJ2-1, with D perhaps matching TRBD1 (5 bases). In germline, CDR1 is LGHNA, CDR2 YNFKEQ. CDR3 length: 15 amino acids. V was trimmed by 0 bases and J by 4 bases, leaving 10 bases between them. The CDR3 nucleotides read TGTGCCAGCAGCCAAGATGGGGCTGCTTACAATGAGCAGTTCTTC. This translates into CASSQDGAAYNEQFF.

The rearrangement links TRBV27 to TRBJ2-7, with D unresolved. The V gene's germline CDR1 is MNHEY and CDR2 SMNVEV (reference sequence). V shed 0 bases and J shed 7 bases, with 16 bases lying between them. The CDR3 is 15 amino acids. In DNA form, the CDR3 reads TGTGCCAGCAGTTTATCCACGGCCCCCACGGAAGAGCAGTACTTC. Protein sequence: CASSLSTAPTEEQYF.

The CDR3 reads CASSNSDTQYF. The CDR3 nucleotides are TGTGCCAGCAGCAACTCAGATACGCAGTATTTT. V and J are TRBV21-1 and TRBJ2-3; the tabulated D call, TRBD2, remains unverified against the DNA. TRBV21-1 is a known pseudogene. This CDR3 region has 11 residues.

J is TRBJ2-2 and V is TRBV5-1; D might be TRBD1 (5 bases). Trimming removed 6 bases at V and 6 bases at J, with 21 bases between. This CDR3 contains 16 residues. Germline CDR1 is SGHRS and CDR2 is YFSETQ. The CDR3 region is CASTRAPGFGAGELFF. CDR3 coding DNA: TGCGCCAGCACCCGCGCCCCAGGGTTCGGAGCCGGGGAGCTGTTTTTT.

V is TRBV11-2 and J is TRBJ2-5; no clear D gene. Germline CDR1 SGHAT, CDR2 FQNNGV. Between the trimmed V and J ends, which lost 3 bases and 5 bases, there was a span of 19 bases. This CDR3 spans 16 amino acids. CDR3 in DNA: TGTGCCAGCAGCTTCCCGACCCCAGACGCGTGGGAGACCCAGTACTTC. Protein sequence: CASSFPTPDAWETQYF.

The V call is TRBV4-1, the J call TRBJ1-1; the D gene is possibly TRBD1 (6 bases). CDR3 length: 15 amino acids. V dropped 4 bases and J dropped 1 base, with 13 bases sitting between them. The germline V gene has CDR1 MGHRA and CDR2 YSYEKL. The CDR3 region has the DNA TGCGCCAGCAGCCGACTGATACAGGGGAACACTGAAGCTTTCTTT. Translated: CASSRLIQGNTEAFF.

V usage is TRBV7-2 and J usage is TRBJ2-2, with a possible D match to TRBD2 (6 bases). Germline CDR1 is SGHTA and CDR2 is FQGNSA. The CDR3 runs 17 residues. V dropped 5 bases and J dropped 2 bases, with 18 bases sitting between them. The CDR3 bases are TGTGCCAGCAGCACCCCCAGAGGCGGGATAAACACCGGGGAGCTGTTTTTT. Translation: CASSTPRGGINTGELFF.

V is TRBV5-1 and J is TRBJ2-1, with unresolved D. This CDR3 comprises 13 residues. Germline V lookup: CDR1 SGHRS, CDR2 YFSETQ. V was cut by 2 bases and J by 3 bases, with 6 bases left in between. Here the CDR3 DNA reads TGCGCCAGCAGCTTAAGGTTCTACAATGAGCAGTTCTTC. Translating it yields CASSLRFYNEQFF. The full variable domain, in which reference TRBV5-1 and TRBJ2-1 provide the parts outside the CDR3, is KAGVTQTPRYLIKTRGQQVTLSCSPISGHRSVSWYQQTPGQGLQFLFEYFSETQRNKGNFPGRFSGRQFSNSRSEMNVSTLELGDSALYLCASSLRFYNEQFFGPGTRLTVL.

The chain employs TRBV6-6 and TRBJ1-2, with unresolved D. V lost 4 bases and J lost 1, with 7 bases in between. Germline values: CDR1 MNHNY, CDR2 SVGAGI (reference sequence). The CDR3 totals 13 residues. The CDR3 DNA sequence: TGTGCCAGCAGTTCGGTAGATAACTATGGCTACACCTTC. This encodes CASSSVDNYGYTF.

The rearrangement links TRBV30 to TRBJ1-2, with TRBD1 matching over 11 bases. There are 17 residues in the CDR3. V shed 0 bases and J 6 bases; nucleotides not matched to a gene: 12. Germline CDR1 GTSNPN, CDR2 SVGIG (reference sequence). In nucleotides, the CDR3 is TGTGCCTGGAGTGTGTATGAAAGGGGACAGGGGGAGGATGGCTACACCTTC. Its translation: CAWSVYERGQGEDGYTF. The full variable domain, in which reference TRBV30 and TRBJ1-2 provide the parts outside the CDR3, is SQTIHQWPATLVQPVGSPLSLECTVEGTSNPNLYWYRQAAGRGLQLLFYSVGIGQISSEVPQNLSASRPQDRQFILSSKKLLLSDSGFYLCAWSVYERGQGEDGYTFGSGTRLTVV.

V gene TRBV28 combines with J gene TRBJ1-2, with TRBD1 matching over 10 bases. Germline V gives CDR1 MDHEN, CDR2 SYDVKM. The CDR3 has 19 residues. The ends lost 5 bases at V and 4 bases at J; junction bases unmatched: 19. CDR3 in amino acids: CASSTLLGTGDEARYGYTF. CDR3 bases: TGTGCCAGCAGTACCCTTCTAGGGACAGGGGACGAAGCTCGCTATGGCTACACCTTC.

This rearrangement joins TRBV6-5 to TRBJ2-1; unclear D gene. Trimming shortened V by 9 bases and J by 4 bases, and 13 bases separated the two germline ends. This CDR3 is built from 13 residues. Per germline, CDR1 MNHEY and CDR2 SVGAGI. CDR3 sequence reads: CARAPMRYNEQFF. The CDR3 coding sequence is TGTGCCAGGGCCCCCATGAGATACAATGAGCAGTTCTTC.

CDR3 nucleotide sequence: TGTGCCAGTAGTCCGGGACTAGCGGGAGGGCCCTCCTACAATGAGCAGTTCTTC. It is translated as CASSPGLAGGPSYNEQFF. The rearrangement links TRBV19 to TRBJ2-1; 16 bases are a match to TRBD2. CDR1 LNHDA and CDR2 SQIVND come from the germline V gene (reference sequence). With V trimmed by 5 bases and J by 0 bases, 4 bases remained unmatched. CDR3 length: 18 residues.

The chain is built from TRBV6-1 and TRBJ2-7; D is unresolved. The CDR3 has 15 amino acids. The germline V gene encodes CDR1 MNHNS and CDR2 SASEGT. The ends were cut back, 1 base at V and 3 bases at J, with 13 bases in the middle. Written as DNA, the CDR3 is TGTGCCAGCAGTGAAGGGCAGGCTCTTGGCTACGAGCAGTACTTC. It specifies CASSEGQALGYEQYF.

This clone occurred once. The CDR3 reads CASSLIAGASDTQYF. The CDR3 bases are TGTGCCAGCAGCTTAATTGCGGGAGCCTCAGATACGCAGTATTTT. The gene calls are TRBV7-3 and TRBJ2-3, with TRBD2 matching over 7 bases. This CDR3 contains 15 residues. Germline CDR1 reads SGHTA; CDR2 reads FQGTGA. Germline trimming cut 1 base from V and 4 bases from J; bases unmatched to any gene: 5.

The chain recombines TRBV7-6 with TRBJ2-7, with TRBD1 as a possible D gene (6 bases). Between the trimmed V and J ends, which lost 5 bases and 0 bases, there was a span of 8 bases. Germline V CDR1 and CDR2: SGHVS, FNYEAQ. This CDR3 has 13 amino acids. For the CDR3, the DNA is TGTGCCAGCAGCAGGGGGTTCTCCTACGAGCAGTACTTC. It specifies CASSRGFSYEQYF.

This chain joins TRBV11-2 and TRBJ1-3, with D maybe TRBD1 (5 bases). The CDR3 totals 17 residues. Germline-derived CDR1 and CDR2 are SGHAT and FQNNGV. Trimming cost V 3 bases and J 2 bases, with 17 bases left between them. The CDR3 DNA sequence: TGTGCCAGCAGCTTGATCTATACGACAGTAACTGGAAACACCATATATTTT. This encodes CASSLIYTTVTGNTIYF.

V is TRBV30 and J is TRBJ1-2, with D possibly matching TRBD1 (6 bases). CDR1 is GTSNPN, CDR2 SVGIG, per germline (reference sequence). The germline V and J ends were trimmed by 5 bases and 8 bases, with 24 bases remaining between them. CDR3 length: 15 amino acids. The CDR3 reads CAWAEGLDRWGGYTF. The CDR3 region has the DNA TGTGCCTGGGCCGAAGGTCTTGACAGGTGGGGAGGCTACACCTTC.

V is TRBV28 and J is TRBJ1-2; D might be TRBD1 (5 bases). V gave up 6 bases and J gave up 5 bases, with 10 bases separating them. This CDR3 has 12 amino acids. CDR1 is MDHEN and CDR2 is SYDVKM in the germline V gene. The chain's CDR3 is CASSPPGYGYTF. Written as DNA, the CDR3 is TGTGCCAGCAGCCCGCCAGGGTATGGCTACACCTTC.

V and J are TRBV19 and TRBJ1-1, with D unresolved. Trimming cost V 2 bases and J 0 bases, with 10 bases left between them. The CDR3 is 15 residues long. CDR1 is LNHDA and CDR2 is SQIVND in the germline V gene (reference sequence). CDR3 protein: CASSIMFGMNTEAFF. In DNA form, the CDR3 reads TGTGCCAGTAGTATAATGTTCGGGATGAACACTGAAGCTTTCTTT.

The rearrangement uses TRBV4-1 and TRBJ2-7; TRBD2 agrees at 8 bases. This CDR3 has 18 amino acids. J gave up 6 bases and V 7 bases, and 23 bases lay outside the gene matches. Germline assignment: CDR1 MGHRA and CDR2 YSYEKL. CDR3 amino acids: CASTRRVAGPDRTGEQYF. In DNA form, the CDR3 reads TGCGCCAGCACCCGTAGGGTAGCGGGACCTGATCGGACTGGCGAGCAGTACTTC.

Written as DNA, the CDR3 is TGTGCCAGCAGCTTAGGATCGGGGAGTGACTATGGCTACACCTTC. It is translated as CASSLGSGSDYGYTF. V usage is TRBV7-2 and J usage is TRBJ1-2; D gene ambiguous. This CDR3 is built from 15 residues. The V and J ends lost 1 base and 3 bases respectively, with 12 bases between them. CDR1 is SGHTA, CDR2 FQGNSA, per germline. Looking up the rest from reference TRBV7-2 and TRBJ1-2 gives the full variable domain: GAGVSQSPSNKVTEKGKDVELRCDPISGHTALYWYRQSLGQGLEFLIYFQGNSAPDKSGLPSDRFSAERTGGSVSTLTIQRTQQEDSAVYLCASSLGSGSDYGYTFGSGTRLTVV.